The following is a T cell receptor beta chain sequence with its context. Authors' analysis steps: Quantification of nucleated cells was approximated via reference gene primer amplification. Sequencing used immunoSEQ multiplex PCR; TCRdb keeps in-frame clones, though not all of them. The V and J calls and clone size were taken over from that table, and D and trimming were inferred from the DNA. The data show about 130,000 clones, roughly 84% seen once. The sample comes from a study of blood T cell repertoires in COVID-19. Study in general: The United States, Italy and Spain supplied acute and convalescent COVID-19 samples. PBMCs, B-cell-depleted T cells, or T cells provided the cDNA or gDNA that made up the material.

The CDR3 is 14 residues long. V lost 6 bases and J lost 0, with 12 bases in between. Germline V gene data show CDR1 as SNHLY and CDR2 as FYNNEI. The rearrangement links TRBV2 to TRBJ2-7; maybe TRBD2 (5 bases). Sequenced: peripheral blood. The source is a woman aged 30 to 39 who had recovered from COVID-19. The CDR3 here is CASRLTGSSYEQYF. The CDR3 region has the DNA TGTGCCAGCAGGCTAACTGGGAGCTCCTACGAGCAGTACTTC.